The clone carrying this TCR beta chain was seen many times. Antigen specificity is unknown. TCRdb recomputed calls from the 5' RACE reads with MiXCR, one row per CDR3 protein. The sample carries a few hundred thousand distinct CDR3 sequences, roughly 8% recorded once. The sample is drawn from a study of identical twins. CDR3 length: 12 residues. V lost 0 bases and J 9 bases, leaving 7 bases between the germline ends. Germline CDR1 is SGHAT and CDR2 is FQNNGV. The donors were all healthy and Caucasian. Study-wide results and caveats: Compared with unrelated sharing, twin-shared out-of-frame alpha sequences had more low-probability sequences. Reduced insertions were recorded for abundant cord blood beta clonotypes, with no such pattern in memory repertoires.

The data were also submitted as part of a second study, on yellow fever vaccine responses in identical twins. According to that study: Twins reportedly showed a vaccine T cell response that seemed partly convergent and partly personalized.

Sequenced: CD8+ T cells sorted from blood. This sequence joins TRBV11-2 and TRBJ2-3, with D uncertain. The sequence came from a woman aged 18-29 years in good health. The CDR3 DNA sequence: TGTGCCAGCAGCTTAGAAGCCGCCACGCAGTATTTT. Translation gives CASSLEAATQYF.